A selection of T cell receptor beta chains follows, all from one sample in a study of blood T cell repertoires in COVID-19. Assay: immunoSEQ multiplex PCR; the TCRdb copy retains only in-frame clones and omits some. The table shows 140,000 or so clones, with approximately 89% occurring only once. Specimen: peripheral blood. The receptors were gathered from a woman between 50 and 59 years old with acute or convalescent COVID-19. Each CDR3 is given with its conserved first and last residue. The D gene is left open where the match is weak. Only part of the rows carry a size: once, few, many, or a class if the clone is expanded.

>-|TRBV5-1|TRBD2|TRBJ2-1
TGCGCCAGCAGCTCCTACTTTGGTCTAGCGGACAACAATGAGCAGTTCTTC
CASSSYFGLADNNEQFF
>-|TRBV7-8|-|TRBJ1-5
TGTGCCAGCAGCAGAGGTAGAGCGATCAATCAGCCCCAGCATTTT
CASSRGRAINQPQHF
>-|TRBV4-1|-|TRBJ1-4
TGCGCCAGCAGCCAGAAACCTCGGACAGATAATGAAAAACTGTTTTTT
CASSQKPRTDNEKLFF
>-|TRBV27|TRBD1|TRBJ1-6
TGTGCCAGCAGTTTATCTAGCACAGGGGGGAATTCACCCCTCCACTTT
CASSLSSTGGNSPLHF
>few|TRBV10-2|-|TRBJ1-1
TGCGCCAGCAGTGAGACGGGAAACACTGAAGCTTTCTTT
CASSETGNTEAFF
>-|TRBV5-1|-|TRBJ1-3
TGCGCCAGCAGCCCCGCCAGCTCTGGAAACACCATATATTTT
CASSPASSGNTIYF
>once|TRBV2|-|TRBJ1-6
TGTGCCAGCAGCCTCTCCTATAATTCACCCCTCCACTTT
CASSLSYNSPLHF
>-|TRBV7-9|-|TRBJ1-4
TGTGCCAGCAGCCCCCTAGGACAGACGAATGAAAAACTGTTTTTT
CASSPLGQTNEKLFF
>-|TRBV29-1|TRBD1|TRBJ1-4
TGCAGTGCAGGGGGGACGACTAATGAAAAACTGTTTTTT
CSAGGTTNEKLFF
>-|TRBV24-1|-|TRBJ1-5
TGTGCCACCAGTGAGTCGAGATCCAATCAGCCCCAGCATTTT
CATSESRSNQPQHF
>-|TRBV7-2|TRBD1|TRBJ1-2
TGTGCCAGCAGCCGTCAGCTCGACAGGGGGCGGGACTATGGCTACACCTTC
CASSRQLDRGRDYGYTF
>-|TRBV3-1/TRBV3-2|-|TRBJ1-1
TGTGCCAGCAGCCTGACAACGAGGGGAGGCGAAGCTTTCTTT
CASSLTTRGGEAFF
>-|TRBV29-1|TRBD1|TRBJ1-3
TGCAGCGCACGGGCGGGACAGGACTCTGGAAACACCATATATTTT
CSARAGQDSGNTIYF
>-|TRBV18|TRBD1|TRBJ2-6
TGTGCCAGCTCACCACGGGACAGCTACGTCCTGACTTTC
CASSPRDSYVLTF
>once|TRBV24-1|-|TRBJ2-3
TGTGCCACCAGTGATGTAGTTAGCGGACCCACAGATACGCAGTATTTT
CATSDVVSGPTDTQYF
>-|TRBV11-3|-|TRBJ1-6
TGTGCCAGCAGCAGGGGGGGTCGGTCACCCCTCCACTTT
CASSRGGRSPLHF
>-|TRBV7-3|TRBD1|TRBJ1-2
TGTGCCAGCAGCCCACAGGGGCAGTCTGGCTACACCTTC
CASSPQGQSGYTF
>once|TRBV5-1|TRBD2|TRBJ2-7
TGCGCCAGCAGCTTAACTAGCGGGGGTTACGAGCAGTACTTC
CASSLTSGGYEQYF
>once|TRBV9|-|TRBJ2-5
TGTGCCAGCAGCTCCGGAGGGCGCCAAGAGACCCAGTACTTC
CASSSGGRQETQYF
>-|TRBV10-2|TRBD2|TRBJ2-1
TGCGCCAGCAGTGCCAGACTAGCGGGAGGGGGTGAGCAGTTCTTC
CASSARLAGGGEQFF
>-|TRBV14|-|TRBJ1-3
TGTGCCAGCAGCTTCGGAGGAGGAAACACCATATATTTT
CASSFGGGNTIYF
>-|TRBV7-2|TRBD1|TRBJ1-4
TGTGCCAGCAGCCTGGACAGGTGGAATGAAAAACTGTTTTTT
CASSLDRWNEKLFF
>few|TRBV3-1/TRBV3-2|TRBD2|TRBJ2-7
TGTGCCAGCAGCCCCCCTGGACTAGCGGGAGGCGAGCAGTACTTC
CASSPPGLAGGEQYF
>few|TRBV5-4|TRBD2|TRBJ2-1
TGTGCCAGCAGCCCGGGACTAACCTCCTACAATGAGCAGTTCTTC
CASSPGLTSYNEQFF
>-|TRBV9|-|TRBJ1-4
TGTGCCAGCAGCGTAGGCCCAGGGTCAGATGAAAAACTGTTTTTT
CASSVGPGSDEKLFF
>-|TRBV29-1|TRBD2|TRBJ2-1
TGCAGCGTGACTAGCGGGAGTAATGAGCAGTTCTTC
CSVTSGSNEQFF
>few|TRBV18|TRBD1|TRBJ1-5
TGTGCCAGCTCACTTAGACAGGGCAGCAATCAGCCCCAGCATTTT
CASSLRQGSNQPQHF
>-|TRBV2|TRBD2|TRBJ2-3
TGTGCCAGCAGACCCCGGACTAGCGGTTATAGCACAGATACGCAGTATTTT
CASRPRTSGYSTDTQYF
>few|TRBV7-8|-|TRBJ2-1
TGTGCCAGCAGCTTGAGGAGGGGGGGCAATGAGCAGTTCTTC
CASSLRRGGNEQFF
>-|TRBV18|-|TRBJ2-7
TGTGCCAGCTCACCTGGCCCAACCAGCTCCTACGAGCAGTACTTC
CASSPGPTSSYEQYF
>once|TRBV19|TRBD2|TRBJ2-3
TGTGCCAGTAGTTTCGGACTAGCGGGAGCGGAAAGCACAGATACGCAGTATTTT
CASSFGLAGAESTDTQYF
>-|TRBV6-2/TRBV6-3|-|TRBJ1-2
TGTGCCAGCAGTTACCCCTTAGATGGCTACACCTTC
CASSYPLDGYTF
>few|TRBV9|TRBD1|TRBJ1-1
TGTGCCAGCAGTCCCTGGGACAGGGGTACTGAAGCTTTCTTT
CASSPWDRGTEAFF
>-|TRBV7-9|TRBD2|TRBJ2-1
TGTGCCAGCACTCGGACTAGCCTCTCCTACAATGAGCAGTTCTTC
CASTRTSLSYNEQFF
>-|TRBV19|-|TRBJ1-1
TGTGCCAGTAGTTCAAGACAGGCAAACATGAACACTGAAGCTTTCTTT
CASSSRQANMNTEAFF
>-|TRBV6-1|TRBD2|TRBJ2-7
TGTGCCAGCAGTGAAGCCACCTGGACTAGCGGGGGTTACGAGCAGTACTTC
CASSEATWTSGGYEQYF
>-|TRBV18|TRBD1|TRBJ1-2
TGTGCCAGCTCACCACCGGGACAGACTGATGGCTACACCTTC
CASSPPGQTDGYTF
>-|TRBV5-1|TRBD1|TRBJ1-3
TGCGCCAGCAGCCAACGGACAGGTACTGGAAACACCATATATTTT
CASSQRTGTGNTIYF
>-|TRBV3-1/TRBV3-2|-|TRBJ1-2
TGTGCCAGCAGCCAAGGCAACCCAGCAGGGGTTGCCGGCTACACCTTC
CASSQGNPAGVAGYTF
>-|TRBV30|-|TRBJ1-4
TGTGCCTGGGCCGACGGACTCGGTGAAAAACTGTTTTTT
CAWADGLGEKLFF
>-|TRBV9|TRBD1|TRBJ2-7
TGTGCCAGCAGCTTCCGGGACAGCTCCTACGAGCAGTACTTC
CASSFRDSSYEQYF
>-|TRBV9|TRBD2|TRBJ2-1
TGTGCCAGCAGCGCCGGACTAGCGGGATTAAGTGCCAATGAGCAGTTCTTC
CASSAGLAGLSANEQFF
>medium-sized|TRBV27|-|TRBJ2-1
TGTGCCAGCAGTTGGGACTGGTCCTACAATGAGCAGTTCTTC
CASSWDWSYNEQFF
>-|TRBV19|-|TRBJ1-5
TGTGCCAGTAGTATACTCGAGGGTCAGCCCCAGCATTTT
CASSILEGQPQHF
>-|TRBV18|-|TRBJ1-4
TGTGCCAGCTCCTCCACAGACGGTGAAAAACTGTTTTTT
CASSSTDGEKLFF
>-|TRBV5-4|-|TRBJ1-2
TGTGCCAGCACCTTTCTGGACAGTTCCTATGGCTACACCTTC
CASTFLDSSYGYTF
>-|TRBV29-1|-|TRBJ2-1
TGCATCGGTGTCGAGTACAATGAGCAGTTCTTC
CIGVEYNEQFF